The clone carrying this T cell receptor (beta chain) was recorded only once. Its antigen is still unknown. The data stem from a study of T cell responses to AZD1222 COVID-19 vaccine. CDR1 is MNHEY and CDR2 is SMNVEV in the germline V gene (reference sequence). The V gene end was trimmed by 6 bases and the J gene end by 13 bases; junction bases not matched to a gene: 15. This CDR3 region has 14 residues. Overall study results and limits: Distributed over spike, vaccine-associated CD4 TCRs predominated at 160-218 and 743-854. Only a handful of AZD1222 recipients, more than 5 in all, had baseline seropositivity. Clonal diversity was possibly underestimated; the donors were predominantly white British and more often female.

TCRdb's table, derived via immunoSEQ multiplex PCR, lists solely in-frame clones and lacks some. The profile shows more than 95,000 clones, roughly 91% of them singletons. This specimen was peripheral blood, taken on day 0 of MenACWY control vaccination. The sequence was obtained from an adult in good health. This sequence joins TRBV27 and TRBJ2-3; TRBD1 agrees at 8 bases. CDR3 nucleotides: TGTGCCAGCAGCCCACCGGGACAGGTACTCCGGGAGTATTTT. This translates into CASSPPGQVLREYF.